The clone carrying this TCR beta chain has a count of ten or more. This sample is drawn from a study of identical twins. This CDR3 is built from 14 residues. Germline CDR1 is KGHDR and CDR2 is SFDVKD. V shed 4 bases and J shed 4 bases, with 10 bases lying between them. MiXCR was run by TCRdb on the 5' RACE reads, yielding one entry per CDR3 protein. Here the sample spans about 200,000 distinct CDR3 sequences, around 8% being singletons. These data were also reused for a study on yellow fever vaccine responses in identical twins.

The sequence was obtained from a woman aged 18-29 years in good health. Sequencing was carried out using memory (CD45RO+) T cells sorted from blood. The chain has TRBV24-1 and TRBJ2-1; the D is unclear. CDR3 in amino acids: CATSEEDRYNEQFF. The CDR3 DNA reads as TGTGCCACCAGTGAGGAAGACCGATACAATGAGCAGTTCTTC.